What follows describes a single T cell receptor (beta chain). Its antigen remains undetermined. No base qualities exist here, and no much larger clone lies one base off it. The germline V and J ends show losses of 4 bases and 3 bases respectively, and no gene match explains 6 bases of the junction. Including cysteine and phenylalanine, the CDR3 has 15 amino acids. Only the CDR3 portion is preserved as DNA: 45 bases, with reading frame beginning at the first base. The germline V gene gives CDR1 as SGHRS and CDR2 as YFSETQ. The data derive from a study of OX40 agonist ivuxolimab in advanced cancers. About the full investigation: Ivuxolimab was an agonistic, fully human IgG2 monoclonal antibody directed against OX40 (CD134), a costimulatory receptor. Intravenous ivuxolimab was administered to patients every 2 weeks at six dose levels: 0.01, 0.1, 0.3, 1.5, 3 and 10 mg/kg. Among the 52 dose-escalation patients, around 19 had hepatocellular carcinoma, around 15 melanoma, 9 renal cell carcinoma and 9 head and neck cancer. In the dose-escalation cohort, approximately 82% of patients were male, and the mean age was approximately 60 years, with a range of about 23 to 90. Patients were allowed to have had prior anti-PD-1, anti-PD-L1 or anti-CTLA-4 therapy, and more than 35% of the dose-escalation patients had been treated with checkpoint inhibitors. Partial responses occurred in three dose-escalation patients: two with cutaneous melanoma and one with hepatocellular carcinoma. Peripheral TCRbeta sequencing was intended to test whether TCR sequence diversity was altered and clonal T-cell expansion was caused by ivuxolimab. The paper covers the monotherapy dose-escalation part of the phase I ivuxolimab trial, which included N of about 56 patients. Points the paper makes about the study in general: Clonal expansion of both CD4+ and CD8+ blood T cells was observed from baseline to week 6 at doses 0.1 to 3.0 mg/kg. After ivuxolimab, expanded clones were on average more numerous among CD8+ T cells than among CD4+ T cells. Which antigens the clonally expanded peripheral T cells were specific for was not determined. Low levels of normalized T-cell clonal expansion were also shown by some nonresponding patients. In partial responders in the 0.1-3.0 mg/kg groups, normalized peripheral clonal expansion was found to be among the lowest, especially among CD8+ T cells.

To sequence the TCRbeta CDR3 region, genomic DNA was isolated from the sorted cells. The immunoSEQ Assay was used for sequencing of TCRbeta CDR3 regions. Sourced from immuneACCESS, this table was stored by TCRdb with only in-frame sequences that have V and J called. A share of the clones is absent; for the studies checked, an unresolved V gene accounts for under half, and the remainder has no known explanation. The sample contains 90,000 to 100,000 clones, around 90% of them found a single time. Jointly, the top ten make up 0.15% to 0.2% of the sample. Patients with a history of autoimmune disease or receiving systemic immunosuppression were excluded from the trial. Peripheral blood for TCR sequencing was collected from all dose cohorts at baseline, on cycle 4 day 1, and on cycle 7 day 1. The samples were taken from a phase I, first-in-human, multicenter, open-label dose-escalation trial of ivuxolimab. The trial enrolled adults with locally advanced or metastatic head and neck squamous cell, hepatocellular, melanoma or renal cell carcinoma. Before TCR sequencing, CD4+ and CD8+ T cells were separately sorted from peripheral blood.

The TCR sequence derives from an adult with an advanced solid tumor such as melanoma, head and neck, liver or kidney cancer. The rearranged segments are TRBV5-1 and TRBJ2-1, with TRBD2 identical over 8 junction bases. The specimen was CD4+ or CD8+ T cells sorted from blood, collected in a trial of the OX40 agonist ivuxolimab. This receptor carries the CDR3 CASSKSGTSYNEQFF. The bases read TGCGCCAGCAGCAAATCCGGGACTAGCTACAATGAGCAGTTCTTC.